These T cell receptor beta chains were read from a single sample in a study of blood T cell repertoires in COVID-19. This table comes from immunoSEQ multiplex PCR, and its TCRdb copy is limited to in-frame clones, with some not included. The data contain some 300,000 clones, under 90% of them singletons. Sequencing used PBMCs or T cells enriched from blood (not recorded which). The receptors here all came from a woman aged 45-60 years who had been exposed to COVID-19. Both conserved end residues are part of each CDR3. Fields, in order: D gene, V gene, J gene, CDR3 DNA, CDR3 protein. A D gene is named only where the DNA matches it firmly.

D gene: TRBD1; V gene: TRBV7-6; J gene: TRBJ1-2; CDR3 DNA: TGTGCCAGCAGCTTCGGCAGGGGGTACGGCTACACCTTC; CDR3 protein: CASSFGRGYGYTF
D gene: TRBD1; V gene: TRBV7-9; J gene: TRBJ2-5; CDR3 DNA: TGTGCCAGCAGCTTAGGAGGGACAGAAGAGACCCAGTACTTC; CDR3 protein: CASSLGGTEETQYF
D gene: TRBD1; V gene: TRBV15; J gene: TRBJ2-1; CDR3 DNA: TGTGCCACCAGCAGTACGGGACAGAACTACAATGAGCAGTTCTTC; CDR3 protein: CATSSTGQNYNEQFF
D gene: TRBD2; V gene: TRBV6-2/TRBV6-3; J gene: TRBJ2-1; CDR3 DNA: TGTGCCAGCAGTTCTCTCGGGGGGTTAATCAATGAGCAGTTCTTC; CDR3 protein: CASSSLGGLINEQFF
D gene: TRBD1; V gene: TRBV2; J gene: TRBJ2-3; CDR3 DNA: TGTGCCAGCAGACCCACAGGGGGTAGCACAGATACGCAGTATTTT; CDR3 protein: CASRPTGGSTDTQYF
D gene: .; V gene: TRBV19; J gene: TRBJ1-4; CDR3 DNA: TGTGCCAGTAGTTCGACTGCCACTAATGAAAAACTGTTTTTT; CDR3 protein: CASSSTATNEKLFF
D gene: .; V gene: TRBV10-2; J gene: TRBJ1-2; CDR3 DNA: TGCGCCAGCAGTCAACAACAGGGTCGCTATGGCTACACCTTC; CDR3 protein: CASSQQQGRYGYTF
D gene: .; V gene: TRBV6-5; J gene: TRBJ1-1; CDR3 DNA: TGTGCCAGCAGACAGACAGATACTGAAGCTTTCTTT; CDR3 protein: CASRQTDTEAFF
D gene: .; V gene: TRBV7-9; J gene: TRBJ1-2; CDR3 DNA: TGTGCCAGCAGCTTAGCGGGCAGGGTGGAAGGCTACACCTTC; CDR3 protein: CASSLAGRVEGYTF
D gene: .; V gene: TRBV28; J gene: TRBJ2-7; CDR3 DNA: TGTGCCAGCAGTTTATCCCAGGGGACCTACGAGCAGTACTTC; CDR3 protein: CASSLSQGTYEQYF